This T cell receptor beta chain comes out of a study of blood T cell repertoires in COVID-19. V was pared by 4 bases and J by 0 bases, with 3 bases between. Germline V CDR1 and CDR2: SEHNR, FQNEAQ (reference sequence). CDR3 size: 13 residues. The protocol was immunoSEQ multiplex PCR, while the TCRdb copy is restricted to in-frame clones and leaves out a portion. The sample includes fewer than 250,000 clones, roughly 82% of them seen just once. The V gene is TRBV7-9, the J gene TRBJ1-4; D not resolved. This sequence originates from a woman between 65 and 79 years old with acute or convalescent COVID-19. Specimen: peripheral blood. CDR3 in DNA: TGTGCCAGCAGCTCTTCAACTAATGAAAAACTGTTTTTT. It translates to CASSSSTNEKLFF.